Listed below are T cell receptor beta chains from one sample, sequenced in a study of siplizumab effects on memory and regulatory T cells. Using immunoSEQ multiplex PCR, the repertoire was profiled, and TCRdb retains in-frame clones only, with some absent. The table lists 99,000 or so clones, 90% to 95% of them singletons. What was sequenced was non-Treg CD4+ T cells sorted from blood. The receptors stem from a human donor in good health. The CDR3 runs from the conserved cysteine through the conserved F or W. Fields, in order: V gene, CDR3 protein.

V gene: TRBV28
CDR3 protein: CARLAGGDADTQYF

V gene: TRBV5-5
CDR3 protein: CASSLFQGGYNEQFF

V gene: TRBV7-3
CDR3 protein: CASSLTASPYNEQFF

V gene: TRBV6-1
CDR3 protein: CASSVETGGNEQFF

V gene: TRBV5-5
CDR3 protein: CASSSRLGKGGRNIQYF

V gene: TRBV18
CDR3 protein: CASSYAVSGRSYEQYF

V gene: TRBV27
CDR3 protein: CASSSYRDEQYF

V gene: TRBV6-5
CDR3 protein: CASRRGSRTEAFF

V gene: TRBV6-5
CDR3 protein: CASSSRGSAYEQYF

V gene: TRBV27
CDR3 protein: CASSFRGAETQYF

V gene: TRBV2
CDR3 protein: CASIREPTDTQYF

V gene: TRBV18
CDR3 protein: CASSLGQGNQPQHF

V gene: TRBV27
CDR3 protein: CASSLGRELNYGYTF

V gene: TRBV19
CDR3 protein: CASSIQGKADTQYF

V gene: TRBV19
CDR3 protein: CASSISGGQPQHF

V gene: TRBV29-1
CDR3 protein: CSVEDRWEEQNEQFF

V gene: TRBV7-2
CDR3 protein: CASSPRLAGGGGSKTQYF

V gene: TRBV6-1
CDR3 protein: CASSERAGGYQETQYF

V gene: TRBV5-1
CDR3 protein: CASSLSTAGNTIYF

V gene: TRBV6-1
CDR3 protein: CASSVYGSAYEQYF

V gene: TRBV30
CDR3 protein: CAWGREGYTF

V gene: TRBV18
CDR3 protein: CASSPTRMNTIYF

V gene: TRBV27
CDR3 protein: CASAGWWDDEQFF

V gene: TRBV2
CDR3 protein: CASSGTGTSRPQHF

V gene: TRBV18
CDR3 protein: CASSPKKETQYF

V gene: TRBV10-1
CDR3 protein: CASSAGTSALEQYF

V gene: TRBV5-4
CDR3 protein: CASSLGRGRANVLTF

V gene: TRBV29-1
CDR3 protein: CSGDLGTDTQYF

V gene: TRBV10-1
CDR3 protein: CASSAASEPYEQYF

V gene: TRBV2
CDR3 protein: CASSGQQNTEAFF

V gene: TRBV6-1
CDR3 protein: CASSWRPPRDIQYF